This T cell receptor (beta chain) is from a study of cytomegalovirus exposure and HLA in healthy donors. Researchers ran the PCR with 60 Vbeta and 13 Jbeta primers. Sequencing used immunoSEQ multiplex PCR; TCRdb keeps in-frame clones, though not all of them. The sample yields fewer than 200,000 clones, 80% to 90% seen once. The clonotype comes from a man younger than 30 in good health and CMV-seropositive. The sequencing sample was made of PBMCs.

The CDR3 region is CASSQEKGLEAFF. CDR3 sequence (DNA): TGTGCCAGCAGCCAAGAAAAGGGGCTTGAAGCTTTCTTT. This chain uses TRBV4-2 with TRBJ1-1; D might be TRBD1 (5 bases). The V gene's germline CDR1 is LGHNA and CDR2 YNFKEQ. CDR3 length equals 13 residues. V was cut by 0 bases and J by 7 bases, with 9 bases left in between.